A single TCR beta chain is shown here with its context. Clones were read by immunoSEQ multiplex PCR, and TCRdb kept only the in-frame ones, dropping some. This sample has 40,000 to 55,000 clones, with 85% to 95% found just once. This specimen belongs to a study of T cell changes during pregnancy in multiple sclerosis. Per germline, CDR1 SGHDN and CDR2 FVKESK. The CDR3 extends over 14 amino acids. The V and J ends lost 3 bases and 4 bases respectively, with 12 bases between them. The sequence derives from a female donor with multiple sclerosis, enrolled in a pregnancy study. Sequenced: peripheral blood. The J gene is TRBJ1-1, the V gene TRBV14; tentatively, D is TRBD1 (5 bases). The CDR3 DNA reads TGTGCCAGCAGCCATTTTAGGGGAACCACTGAAGCTTTCTTT. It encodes CASSHFRGTTEAFF. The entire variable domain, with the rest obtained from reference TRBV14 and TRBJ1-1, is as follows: EAGVTQFPSHSVIEKGQTVTLRCDPISGHDNLYWYRRVMGKEIKFLLHFVKESKQDESGMPNNRFLAERTGGTYSTLKVQPAELEDSGVYFCASSHFRGTTEAFFGQGTRLTVV.